This T cell receptor (beta chain) was sequenced in a study of blood T cell repertoires in COVID-19. Study details: The United States, Italy and Spain supplied acute and convalescent COVID-19 samples.

Between the trimmed V and J ends, which lost 5 bases and 3 bases, there was a span of 9 bases. Germline values: CDR1 SGHTA, CDR2 FQGNSA. The CDR3 has 13 amino acids. Source study methods: The assay estimated nucleated cells by amplifying reference gene primers. Assay: immunoSEQ multiplex PCR; the TCRdb copy retains only in-frame clones and omits some. Clone size and the V and J calls come from that table; the DNA yielded D and trimming. The sample has roughly 200,000 clones, about nine tenths seen once. Sample: PBMCs or T cells enriched from blood (not recorded which). This TCR came from a woman in her forties or fifties in a cohort exposed to, infected with or recovered from COVID-19 (not recorded which). The chain joins TRBV7-2 to TRBJ2-3, with D uncertain. The CDR3 spells CASSQARTDTQYF. The CDR3 DNA reads TGTGCCAGCAGCCAAGCCCGGACAGATACGCAGTATTTT. The full variable domain, with the rest looked up from reference TRBV7-2 and TRBJ2-3, is GAGVSQSPSNKVTEKGKDVELRCDPISGHTALYWYRQSLGQGLEFLIYFQGNSAPDKSGLPSDRFSAERTGGSVSTLTIQRTQQEDSAVYLCASSQARTDTQYFGPGTRLTVL.